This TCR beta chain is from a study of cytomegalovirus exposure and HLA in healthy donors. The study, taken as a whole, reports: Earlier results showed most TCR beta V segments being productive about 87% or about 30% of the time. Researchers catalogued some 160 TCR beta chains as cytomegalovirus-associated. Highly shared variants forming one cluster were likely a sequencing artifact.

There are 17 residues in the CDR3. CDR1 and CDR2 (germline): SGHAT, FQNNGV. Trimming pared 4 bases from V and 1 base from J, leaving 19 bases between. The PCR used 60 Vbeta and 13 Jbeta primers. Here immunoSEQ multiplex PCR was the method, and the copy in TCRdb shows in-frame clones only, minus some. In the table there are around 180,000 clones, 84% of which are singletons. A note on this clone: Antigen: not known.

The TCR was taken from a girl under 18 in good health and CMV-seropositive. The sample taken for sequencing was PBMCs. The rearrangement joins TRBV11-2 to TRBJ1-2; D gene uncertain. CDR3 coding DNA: TGTGCCAGCAGCTCCGCTTTTACTAACAGCGGTAACTATGGCTACACCTTC. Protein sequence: CASSSAFTNSGNYGYTF.